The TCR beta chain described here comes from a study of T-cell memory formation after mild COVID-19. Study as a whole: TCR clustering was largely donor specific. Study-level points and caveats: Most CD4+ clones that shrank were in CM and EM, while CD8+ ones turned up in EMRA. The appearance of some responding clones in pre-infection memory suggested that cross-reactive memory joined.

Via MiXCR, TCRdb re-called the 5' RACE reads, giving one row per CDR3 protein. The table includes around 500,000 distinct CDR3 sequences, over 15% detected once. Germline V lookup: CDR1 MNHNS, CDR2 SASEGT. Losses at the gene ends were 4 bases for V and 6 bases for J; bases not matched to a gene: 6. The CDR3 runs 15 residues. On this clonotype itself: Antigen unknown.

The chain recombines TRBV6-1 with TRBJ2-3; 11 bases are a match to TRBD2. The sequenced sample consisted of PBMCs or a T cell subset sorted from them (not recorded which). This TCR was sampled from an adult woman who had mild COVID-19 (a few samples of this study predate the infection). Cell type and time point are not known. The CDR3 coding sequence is TGTGCCAGCAGTGGGGTAGCGGGGGGGGCTGATACGCAGTATTTT. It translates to CASSGVAGGADTQYF.